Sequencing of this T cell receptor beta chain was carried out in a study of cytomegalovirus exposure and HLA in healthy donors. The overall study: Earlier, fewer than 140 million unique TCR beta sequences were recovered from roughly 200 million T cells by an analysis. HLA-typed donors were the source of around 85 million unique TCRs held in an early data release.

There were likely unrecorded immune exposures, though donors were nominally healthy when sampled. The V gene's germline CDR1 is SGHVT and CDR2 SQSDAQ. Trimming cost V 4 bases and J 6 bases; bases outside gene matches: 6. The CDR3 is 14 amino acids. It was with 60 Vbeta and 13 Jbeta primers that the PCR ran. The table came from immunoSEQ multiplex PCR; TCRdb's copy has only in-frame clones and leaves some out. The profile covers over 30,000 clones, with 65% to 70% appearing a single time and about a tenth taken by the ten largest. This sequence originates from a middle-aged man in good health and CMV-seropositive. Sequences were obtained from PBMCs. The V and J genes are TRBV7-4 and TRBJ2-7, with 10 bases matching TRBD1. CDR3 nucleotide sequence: TGTGCCAGCAGCTCCGGGACAGGGGCGGGCGAGCAGTACTTC. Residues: CASSSGTGAGEQYF.